This T cell receptor beta chain was identified in a study of OX40 agonist ivuxolimab in advanced cancers. Overall study context: An anti-OX40 (CD134) antibody with agonistic activity, ivuxolimab, was administered to patients.

The germline gives CDR1 LGHNA, CDR2 YNFKEQ. V was pared by 1 base and J by 7 bases, with 5 bases of the junction left unmatched. This CDR3 contains 15 residues. Profiled with immunoSEQ multiplex PCR; TCRdb holds only in-frame clones, not every one. Seen here are tens of thousands of clones, about 88% observed once, and the top ten hold around 12%. Study-wide results and limits: The study did not work out the antigen specificity of the expanded peripheral T cells.

Comment on this clone: What it binds is not known.

The specimen was CD4+ or CD8+ T cells sorted from blood, collected in a trial of the OX40 agonist ivuxolimab. The V call is TRBV4-2, the J call TRBJ2-5; 11 nucleotides match TRBD1. The sequence came from an adult with an advanced solid tumor such as melanoma, head and neck, liver or kidney cancer. The CDR3 DNA follows: TGTGCCAGCAGCCAAGGGACAGGGGGCGCAGGGACCCAGTACTTC. Amino acid sequence: CASSQGTGGAGTQYF.